This TCR beta chain was observed in a study of chemoradiotherapy in HPV16-positive cancers. Study-wide points: For HPV16-positive patients, expanding HPV-responsive T cells associated with longer recurrence-free survival. During treatment, candidate HPV-specific clones and E7-related motifs expanded in tumor. Only a couple of HPV16-positive patients supplied the functional HPV-specificity definition.

TCRdb keeps only in-frame clones here, not all; method: immunoSEQ multiplex PCR. The sample includes about 24,000 clones, roughly nine tenths of them seen just once. Comments on this clone: Its antigen is as yet unknown.

CDR3 length: 16 residues. V shed 4 bases, J shed 4 bases, and the junction held 8 bases outside the gene matches. The V gene's germline CDR1 is SGDLS and CDR2 YYNGEE. Repeated repertoire sampling spanned the course of chemoradiotherapy. This receptor was identified in a human donor with HPV-associated anogenital cancer. The rearrangement uses TRBV9 and TRBJ2-3; 11 bases are a match to TRBD2. Material: blood, obtained from a patient who underwent chemoradiotherapy. In DNA form, the CDR3 reads TGTGCCAGCAGCACGGGACTAGCGGAGGTCGCAGATACGCAGTATTTT. The encoded protein is CASSTGLAEVADTQYF.